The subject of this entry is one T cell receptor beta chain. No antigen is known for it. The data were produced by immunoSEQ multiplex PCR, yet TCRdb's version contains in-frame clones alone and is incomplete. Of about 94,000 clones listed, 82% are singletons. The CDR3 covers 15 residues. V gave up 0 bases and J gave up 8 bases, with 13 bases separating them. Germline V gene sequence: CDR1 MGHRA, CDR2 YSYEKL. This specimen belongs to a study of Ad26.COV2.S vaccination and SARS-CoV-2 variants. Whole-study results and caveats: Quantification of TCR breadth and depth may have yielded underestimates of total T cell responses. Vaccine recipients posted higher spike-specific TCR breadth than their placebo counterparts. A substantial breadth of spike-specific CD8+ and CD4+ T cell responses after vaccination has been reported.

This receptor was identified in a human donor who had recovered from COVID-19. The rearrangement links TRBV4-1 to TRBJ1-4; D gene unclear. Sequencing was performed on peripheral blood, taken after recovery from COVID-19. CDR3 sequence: CASSQDRIVGEKLFF. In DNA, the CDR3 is TGCGCCAGCAGCCAAGATCGGATTGTTGGCGAAAAACTGTTTTTT.